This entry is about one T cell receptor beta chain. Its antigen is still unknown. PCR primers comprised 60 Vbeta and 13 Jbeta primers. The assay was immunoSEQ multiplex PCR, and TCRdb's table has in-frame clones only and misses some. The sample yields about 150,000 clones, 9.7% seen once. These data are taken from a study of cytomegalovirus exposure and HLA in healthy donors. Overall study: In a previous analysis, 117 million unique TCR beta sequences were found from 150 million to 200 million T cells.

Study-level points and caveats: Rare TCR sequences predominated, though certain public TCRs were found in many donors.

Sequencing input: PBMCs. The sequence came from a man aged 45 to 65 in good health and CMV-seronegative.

The CDR3 sequence: CASSIGTGGLYEQYF. CDR3 coding DNA: TGTGCCAGTAGTATAGGGACAGGGGGCTTGTACGAGCAGTACTTC. The chain is built from TRBV19 and TRBJ2-7; 11 bases line up with TRBD1. This CDR3 contains 15 residues. Trimming removed 1 base from V and 4 bases from J; junction bases left unmatched: 3. Germline V gene sequence: CDR1 LNHDA, CDR2 SQIVND (reference sequence).